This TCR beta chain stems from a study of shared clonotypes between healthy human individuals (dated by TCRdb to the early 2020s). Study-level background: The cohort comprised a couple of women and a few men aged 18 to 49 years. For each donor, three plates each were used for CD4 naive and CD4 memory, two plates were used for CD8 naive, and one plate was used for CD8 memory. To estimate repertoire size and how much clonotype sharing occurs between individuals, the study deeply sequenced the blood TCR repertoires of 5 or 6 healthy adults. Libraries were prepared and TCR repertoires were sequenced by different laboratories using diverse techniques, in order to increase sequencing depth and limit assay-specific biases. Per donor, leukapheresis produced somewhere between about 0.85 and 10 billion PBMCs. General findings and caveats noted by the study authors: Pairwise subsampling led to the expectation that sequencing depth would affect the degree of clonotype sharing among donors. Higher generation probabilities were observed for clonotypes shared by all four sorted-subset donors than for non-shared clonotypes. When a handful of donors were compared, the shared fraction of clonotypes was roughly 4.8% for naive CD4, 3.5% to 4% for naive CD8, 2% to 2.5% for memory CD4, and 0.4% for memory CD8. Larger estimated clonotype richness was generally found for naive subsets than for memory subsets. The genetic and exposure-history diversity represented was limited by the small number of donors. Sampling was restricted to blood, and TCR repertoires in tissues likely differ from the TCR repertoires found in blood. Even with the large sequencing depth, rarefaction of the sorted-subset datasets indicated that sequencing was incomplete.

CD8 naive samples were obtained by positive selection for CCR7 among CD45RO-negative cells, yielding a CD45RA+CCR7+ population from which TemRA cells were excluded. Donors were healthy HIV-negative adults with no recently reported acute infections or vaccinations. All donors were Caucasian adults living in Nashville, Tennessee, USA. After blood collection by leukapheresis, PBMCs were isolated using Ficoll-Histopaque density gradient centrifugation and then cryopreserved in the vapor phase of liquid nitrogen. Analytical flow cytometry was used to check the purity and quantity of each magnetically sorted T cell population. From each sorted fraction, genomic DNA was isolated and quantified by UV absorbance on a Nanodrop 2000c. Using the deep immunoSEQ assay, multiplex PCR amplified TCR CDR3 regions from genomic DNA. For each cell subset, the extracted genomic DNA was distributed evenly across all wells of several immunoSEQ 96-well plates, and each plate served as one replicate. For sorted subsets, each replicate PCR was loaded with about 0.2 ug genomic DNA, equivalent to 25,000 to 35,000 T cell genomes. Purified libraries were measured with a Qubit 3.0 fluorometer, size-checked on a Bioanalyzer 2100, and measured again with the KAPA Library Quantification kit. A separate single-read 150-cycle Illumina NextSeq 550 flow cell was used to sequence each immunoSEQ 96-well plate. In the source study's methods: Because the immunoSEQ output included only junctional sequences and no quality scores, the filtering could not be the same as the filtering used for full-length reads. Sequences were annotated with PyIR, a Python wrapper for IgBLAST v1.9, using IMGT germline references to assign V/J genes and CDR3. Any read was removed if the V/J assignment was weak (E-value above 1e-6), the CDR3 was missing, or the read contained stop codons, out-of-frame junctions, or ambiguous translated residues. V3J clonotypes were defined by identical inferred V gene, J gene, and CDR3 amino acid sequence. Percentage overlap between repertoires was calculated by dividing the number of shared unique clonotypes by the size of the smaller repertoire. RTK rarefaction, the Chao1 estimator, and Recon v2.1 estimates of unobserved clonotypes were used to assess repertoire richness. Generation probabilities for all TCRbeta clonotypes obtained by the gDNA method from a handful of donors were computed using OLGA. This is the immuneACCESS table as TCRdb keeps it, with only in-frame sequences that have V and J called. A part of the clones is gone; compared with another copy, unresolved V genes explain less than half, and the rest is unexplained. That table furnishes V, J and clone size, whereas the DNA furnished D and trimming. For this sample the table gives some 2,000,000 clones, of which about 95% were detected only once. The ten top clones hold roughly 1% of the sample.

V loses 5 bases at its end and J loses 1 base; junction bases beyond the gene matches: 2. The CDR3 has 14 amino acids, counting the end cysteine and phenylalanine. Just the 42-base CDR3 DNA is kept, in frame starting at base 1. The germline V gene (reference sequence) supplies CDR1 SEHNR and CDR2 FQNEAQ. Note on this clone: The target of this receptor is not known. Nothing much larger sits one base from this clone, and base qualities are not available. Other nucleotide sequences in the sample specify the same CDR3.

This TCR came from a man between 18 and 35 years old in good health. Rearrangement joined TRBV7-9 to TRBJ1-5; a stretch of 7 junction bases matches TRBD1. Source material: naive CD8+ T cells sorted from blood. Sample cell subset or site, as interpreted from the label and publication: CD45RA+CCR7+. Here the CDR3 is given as CASSPTGSNQPQHF. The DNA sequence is TGTGCCAGCAGCCCGACAGGGAGCAATCAGCCCCAGCATTTT.